Following are 8 T cell receptor beta chains from one sample sequenced in a study of cytomegalovirus exposure and HLA in healthy donors. The protocol was immunoSEQ multiplex PCR, while the TCRdb copy is restricted to in-frame clones and leaves out a portion. The sample lists under 85,000 clones; approximately 93% were seen once. Sequencing input: PBMCs. The receptors were sampled from a woman aged 18-29 years in good health and CMV-seropositive.

The J gene is TRBJ2-1, the V gene TRBV6-4, with D unresolved. V gave up 6 bases and J gave up 0 bases, with 12 bases separating them. This CDR3 is 15 amino acids long. CDR1 is MRHNA, CDR2 SNTAGT, per germline. The CDR3 sequence is CASSYRTGSYNEQFF. The CDR3 DNA sequence: TGTGCCAGCAGCTATCGAACGGGCTCCTACAATGAGCAGTTCTTC.

The V call is TRBV10-2, the J call TRBJ2-1, with TRBD2 identical over 7 bases. The CDR3 has 16 amino acids. J was trimmed by 4 bases and V by 5 bases; bases with no gene match: 11. Germline V gives CDR1 WSHSY, CDR2 SAAADI. CDR3 region: CASSRGGSREYNEQFF. CDR3 nucleotides: TGCGCCAGCAGTCGGGGCGGGAGCCGAGAATACAATGAGCAGTTCTTC.

The V and J genes are TRBV7-2 and TRBJ1-2; TRBD1 matches at 7 bases. Germline values: CDR1 SGHTA, CDR2 FQGNSA. The V segment lost 4 bases and the J segment 4 bases; nucleotides outside the gene matches: 9. This CDR3 contains 15 residues. The CDR3 sequence is CASSSGQDRLYGYTF. Here the CDR3 DNA reads TGTGCCAGCAGCTCCGGACAGGATAGGCTCTATGGCTACACCTTC.

CDR3 DNA: TGTGCCAGCAGTTGGGCTCAGGATCAGCCCCAGCATTTT. Its translation: CASSWAQDQPQHF. The V call is TRBV6-1, the J call TRBJ1-5, with no clear D. The CDR3 extends over 13 amino acids. Germline V gives CDR1 MNHNS, CDR2 SASEGT. With 5 bases removed from V and 5 bases from J, the gap between germline ends came to 10 bases.

The chain uses TRBV25-1 and TRBJ2-2, with D hard to call. CDR1 is MGHDK, CDR2 SYGVNS, per germline. CDR3 length equals 17 residues. Trimming shortened V by 4 bases and J by 5 bases, and 20 bases separated the two germline ends. CDR3 coding DNA: TGTGCCAGCAGTGGTGGCCGTGAGGCGCGGTCGACCGGGGAGCTGTTTTTT. The encoded protein is CASSGGREARSTGELFF.

The CDR3 here is CASSGLGTGFETQYF. The DNA of the CDR3 is TGTGCCAGCAGCGGACTCGGGACAGGGTTTGAGACCCAGTACTTC. The V and J genes are TRBV9 and TRBJ2-5; 9 nucleotides align to TRBD1. V lost 3 bases to trimming and J lost 5 bases; unmatched junction nucleotides: 8. Germline loops: CDR1 SGDLS, CDR2 YYNGEE. CDR3 size: 15 residues.

The V gene is TRBV9, the J gene TRBJ1-1; perhaps TRBD1 as D (5 bases). V was shortened by 2 bases and J by 4 bases, with 9 bases between the two germline ends. The CDR3 covers 13 residues. Germline assignment: CDR1 SGDLS and CDR2 YYNGEE. The CDR3 loop reads CASSVGGSTEAFF. The CDR3 DNA reads TGTGCCAGCAGCGTGGGGGGGAGCACTGAAGCTTTCTTT.

In this sample, this clone turned up once. The chain carries TRBV28 and TRBJ2-2; 16 nucleotides align to TRBD2. V dropped 2 bases and J dropped 0; count of bases not matched to a gene: 3. The CDR3 contains 19 residues. Germline V lookup: CDR1 MDHEN, CDR2 SYDVKM. CDR3 sequence (DNA): TGTGCCAGCAGTTTAAGGGGACTAGCGGGGGGGTCGAACACCGGGGAGCTGTTTTTT. Protein sequence: CASSLRGLAGGSNTGELFF.